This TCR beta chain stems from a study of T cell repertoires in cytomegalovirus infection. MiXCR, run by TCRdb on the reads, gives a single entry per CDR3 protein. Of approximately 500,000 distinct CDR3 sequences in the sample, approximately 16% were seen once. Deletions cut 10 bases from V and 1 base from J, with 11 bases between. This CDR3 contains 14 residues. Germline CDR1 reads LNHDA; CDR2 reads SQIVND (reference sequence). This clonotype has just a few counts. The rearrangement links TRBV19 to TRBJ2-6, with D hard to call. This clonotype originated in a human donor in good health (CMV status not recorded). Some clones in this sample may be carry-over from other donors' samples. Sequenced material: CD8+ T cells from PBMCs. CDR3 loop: CATSPGSGANVLTF. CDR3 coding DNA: TGTGCCACCTCACCTGGGTCTGGGGCCAACGTCCTGACTTTC.